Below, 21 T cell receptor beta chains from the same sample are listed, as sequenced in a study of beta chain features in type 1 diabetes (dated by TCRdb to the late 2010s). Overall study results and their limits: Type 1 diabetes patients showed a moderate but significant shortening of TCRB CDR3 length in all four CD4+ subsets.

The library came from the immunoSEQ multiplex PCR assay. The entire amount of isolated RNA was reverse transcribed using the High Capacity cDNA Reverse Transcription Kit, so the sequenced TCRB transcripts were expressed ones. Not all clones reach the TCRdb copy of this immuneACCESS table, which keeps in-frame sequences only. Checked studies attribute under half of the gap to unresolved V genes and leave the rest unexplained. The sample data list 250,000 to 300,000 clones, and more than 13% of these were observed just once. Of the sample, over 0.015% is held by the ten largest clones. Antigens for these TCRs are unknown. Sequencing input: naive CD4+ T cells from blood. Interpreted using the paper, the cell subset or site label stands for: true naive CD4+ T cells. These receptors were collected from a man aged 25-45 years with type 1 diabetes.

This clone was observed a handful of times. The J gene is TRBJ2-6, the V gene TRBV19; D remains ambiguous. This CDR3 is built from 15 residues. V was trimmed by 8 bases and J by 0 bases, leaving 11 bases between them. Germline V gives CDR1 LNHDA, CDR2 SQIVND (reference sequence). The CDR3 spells CASRETTSGANVLTF. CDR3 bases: TGTGCCAGTCGTGAAACAACCTCTGGGGCCAACGTCCTGACTTTC.

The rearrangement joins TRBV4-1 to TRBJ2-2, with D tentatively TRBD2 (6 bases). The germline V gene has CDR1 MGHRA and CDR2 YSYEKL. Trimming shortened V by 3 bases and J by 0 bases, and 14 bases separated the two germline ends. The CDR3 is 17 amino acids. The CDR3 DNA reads TGCGCCAGCAGCCACAACCGGGACTCATCGAACACCGGGGAGCTGTTTTTT. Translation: CASSHNRDSSNTGELFF.

The CDR3 region is CASSQDRGSGANVLTF. Here the CDR3 DNA reads TGTGCCAGCAGCCAAGATAGGGGCTCTGGGGCCAACGTCCTGACTTTC. The V and J genes are TRBV4-2 and TRBJ2-6; maybe TRBD1 (5 bases). The germline V and J ends were trimmed by 0 bases and 0 bases, with 6 bases remaining between them. Germline lookup yields CDR1 LGHNA and CDR2 YNFKEQ. There are 16 residues in the CDR3.

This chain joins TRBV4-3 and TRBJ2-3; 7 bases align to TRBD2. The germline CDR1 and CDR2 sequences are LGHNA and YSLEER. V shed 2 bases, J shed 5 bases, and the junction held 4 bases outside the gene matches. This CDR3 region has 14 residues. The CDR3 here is CASSQNLAGDTQYF. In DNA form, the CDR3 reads TGCGCCAGCAGCCAAAATTTAGCGGGAGATACGCAGTATTTT.

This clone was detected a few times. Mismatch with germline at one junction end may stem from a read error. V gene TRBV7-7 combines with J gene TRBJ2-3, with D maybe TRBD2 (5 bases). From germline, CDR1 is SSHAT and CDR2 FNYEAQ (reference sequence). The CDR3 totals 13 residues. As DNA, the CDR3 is TGTGCTAGCAGCTTAACTAGTGCAGATACGCAGTATTTT. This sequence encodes CASSLTSADTQYF.

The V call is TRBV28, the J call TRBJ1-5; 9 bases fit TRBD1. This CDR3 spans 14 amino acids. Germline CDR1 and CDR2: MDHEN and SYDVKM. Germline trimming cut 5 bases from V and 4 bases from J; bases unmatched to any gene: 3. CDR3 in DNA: TGTGCCAGCAGTCCGGGGACAGGGAATCAGCCCCAGCATTTT. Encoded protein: CASSPGTGNQPQHF.

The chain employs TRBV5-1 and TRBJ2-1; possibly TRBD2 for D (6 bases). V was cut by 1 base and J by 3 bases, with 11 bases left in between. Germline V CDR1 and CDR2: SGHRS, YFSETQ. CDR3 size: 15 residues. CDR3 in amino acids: CASSLTSSLYNEQFF. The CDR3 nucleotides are TGCGCCAGCAGCTTGACTAGCTCCCTCTACAATGAGCAGTTCTTC.

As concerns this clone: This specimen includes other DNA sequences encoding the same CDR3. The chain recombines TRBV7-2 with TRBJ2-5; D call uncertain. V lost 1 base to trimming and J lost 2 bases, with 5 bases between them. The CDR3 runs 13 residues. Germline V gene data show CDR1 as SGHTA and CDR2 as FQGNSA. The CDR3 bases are TGTGCCAGCAGCTTAGTTCAGCAAGAGACCCAGTACTTC. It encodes CASSLVQQETQYF.

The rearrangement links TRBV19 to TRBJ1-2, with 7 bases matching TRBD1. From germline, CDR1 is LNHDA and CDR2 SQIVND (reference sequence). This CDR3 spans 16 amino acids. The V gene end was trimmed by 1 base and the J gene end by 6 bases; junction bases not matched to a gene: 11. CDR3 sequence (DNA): TGTGCCAGTAGTATAGTACGGGACAGCACCAGGGATGGCTACACCTTC. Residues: CASSIVRDSTRDGYTF. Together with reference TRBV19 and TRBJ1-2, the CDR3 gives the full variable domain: DGGITQSPKYLFRKEGQNVTLSCEQNLNHDAMYWYRQDPGQGLRLIYYSQIVNDFQKGDIAEGYSVSREKKESFPLTVTSAQKNPTAFYLCASSIVRDSTRDGYTFGSGTRLTVV.

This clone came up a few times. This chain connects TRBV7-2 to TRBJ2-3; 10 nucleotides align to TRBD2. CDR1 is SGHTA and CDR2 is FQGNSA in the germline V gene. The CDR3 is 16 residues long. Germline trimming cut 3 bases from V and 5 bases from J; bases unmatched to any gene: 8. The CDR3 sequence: CASSFYSSGSGDTQYF. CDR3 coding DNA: TGTGCCAGCAGCTTTTACTCTAGCGGGAGTGGAGATACGCAGTATTTT.

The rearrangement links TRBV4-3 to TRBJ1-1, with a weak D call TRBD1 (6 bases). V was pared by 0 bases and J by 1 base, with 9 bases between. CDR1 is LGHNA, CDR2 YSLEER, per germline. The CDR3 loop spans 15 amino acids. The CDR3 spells CASSQEAGENTEAFF. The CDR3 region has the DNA TGCGCCAGCAGCCAAGAGGCAGGGGAGAACACTGAAGCTTTCTTT.

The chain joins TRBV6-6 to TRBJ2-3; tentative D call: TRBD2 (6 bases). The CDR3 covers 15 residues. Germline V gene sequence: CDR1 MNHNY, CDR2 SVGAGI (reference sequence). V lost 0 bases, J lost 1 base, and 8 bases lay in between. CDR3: CASSYSRGGTDTQYF. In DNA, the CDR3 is TGTGCCAGCAGTTACTCTCGCGGGGGCACAGATACGCAGTATTTT.

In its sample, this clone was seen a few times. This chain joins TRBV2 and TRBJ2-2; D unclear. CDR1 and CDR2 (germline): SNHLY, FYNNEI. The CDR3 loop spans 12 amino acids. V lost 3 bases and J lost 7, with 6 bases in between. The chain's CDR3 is CASSELLGELFF. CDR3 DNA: TGTGCCAGCAGTGAGTTACTCGGGGAGCTGTTTTTT.

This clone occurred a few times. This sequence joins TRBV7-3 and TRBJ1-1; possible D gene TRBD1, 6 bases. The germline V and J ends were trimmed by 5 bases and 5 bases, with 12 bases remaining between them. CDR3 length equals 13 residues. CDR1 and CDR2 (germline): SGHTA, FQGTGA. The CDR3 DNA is TGTGCCAGCAGCCCGCAGGGGCAGACTGAAGCTTTCTTT. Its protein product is CASSPQGQTEAFF.

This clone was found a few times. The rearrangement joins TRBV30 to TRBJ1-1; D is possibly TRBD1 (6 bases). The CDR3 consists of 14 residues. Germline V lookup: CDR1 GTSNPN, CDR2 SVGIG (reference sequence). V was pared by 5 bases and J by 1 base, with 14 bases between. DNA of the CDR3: TGTGCCTGGGCTCACAGGGCGCCGAACACTGAAGCTTTCTTT. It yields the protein CAWAHRAPNTEAFF.

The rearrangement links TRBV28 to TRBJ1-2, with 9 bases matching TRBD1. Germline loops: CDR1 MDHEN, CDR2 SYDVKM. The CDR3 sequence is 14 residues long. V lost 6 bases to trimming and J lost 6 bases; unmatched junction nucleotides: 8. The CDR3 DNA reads TGTGCCAGCAGCCCGGGACAGGGAACCGATGGCTACACCTTC. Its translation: CASSPGQGTDGYTF.

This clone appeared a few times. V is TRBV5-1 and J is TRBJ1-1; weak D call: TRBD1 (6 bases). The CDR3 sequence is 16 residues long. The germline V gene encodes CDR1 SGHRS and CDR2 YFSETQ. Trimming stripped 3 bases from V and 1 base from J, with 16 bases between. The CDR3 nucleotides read TGCGCCAGCAGCTGGGGACACGAAGATAGGAACACTGAAGCTTTCTTT. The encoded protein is CASSWGHEDRNTEAFF.

CDR3 sequence reads: CASSLASGKVDEQFF. As DNA, the CDR3 is TGTGCCAGCAGCCTAGCTAGCGGGAAGGTGGATGAGCAGTTCTTC. The chain is built from TRBV4-2 and TRBJ2-1, with 9 bases matching TRBD2. This CDR3 has 15 amino acids. Germline V gene lookup returns CDR1 LGHNA and CDR2 YNFKEQ. The junction had 9 bases not matched to a gene; V was cut back by 4 bases and J by 8 bases.

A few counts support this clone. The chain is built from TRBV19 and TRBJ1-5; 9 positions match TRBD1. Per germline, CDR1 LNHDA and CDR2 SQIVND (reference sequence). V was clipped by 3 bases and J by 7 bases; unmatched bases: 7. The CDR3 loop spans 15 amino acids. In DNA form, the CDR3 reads TGTGCCAGTAGTATGTTCGGGACAGGGAAACAGCCCCAGCATTTT. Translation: CASSMFGTGKQPQHF.

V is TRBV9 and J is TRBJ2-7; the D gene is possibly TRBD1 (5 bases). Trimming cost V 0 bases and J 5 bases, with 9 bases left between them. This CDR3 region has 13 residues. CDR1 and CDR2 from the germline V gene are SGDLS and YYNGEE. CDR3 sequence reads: CASSVGQIDEQYF. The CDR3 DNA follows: TGTGCCAGCAGCGTAGGACAGATCGACGAGCAGTACTTC.

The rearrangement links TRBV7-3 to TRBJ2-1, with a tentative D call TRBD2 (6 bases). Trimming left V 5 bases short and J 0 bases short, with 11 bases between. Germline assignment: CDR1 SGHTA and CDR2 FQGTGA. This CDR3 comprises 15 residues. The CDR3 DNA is TGTGCCAGCAGCCAAAGGGACTCCTCCTACAATGAGCAGTTCTTC. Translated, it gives CASSQRDSSYNEQFF.